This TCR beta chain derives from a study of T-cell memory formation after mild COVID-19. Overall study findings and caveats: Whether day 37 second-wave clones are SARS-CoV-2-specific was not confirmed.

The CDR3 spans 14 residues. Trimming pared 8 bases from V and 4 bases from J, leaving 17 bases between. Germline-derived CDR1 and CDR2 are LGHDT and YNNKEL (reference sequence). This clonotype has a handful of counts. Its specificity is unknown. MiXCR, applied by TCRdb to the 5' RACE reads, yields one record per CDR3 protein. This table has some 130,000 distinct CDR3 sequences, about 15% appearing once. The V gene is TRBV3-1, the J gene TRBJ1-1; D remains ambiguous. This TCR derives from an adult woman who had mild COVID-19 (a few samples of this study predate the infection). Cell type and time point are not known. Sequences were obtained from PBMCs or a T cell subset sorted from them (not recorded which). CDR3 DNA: TGTGCCAGCTACCCCCAAGTGGGGAGCACTGAAGCTTTCTTT. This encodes CASYPQVGSTEAFF.